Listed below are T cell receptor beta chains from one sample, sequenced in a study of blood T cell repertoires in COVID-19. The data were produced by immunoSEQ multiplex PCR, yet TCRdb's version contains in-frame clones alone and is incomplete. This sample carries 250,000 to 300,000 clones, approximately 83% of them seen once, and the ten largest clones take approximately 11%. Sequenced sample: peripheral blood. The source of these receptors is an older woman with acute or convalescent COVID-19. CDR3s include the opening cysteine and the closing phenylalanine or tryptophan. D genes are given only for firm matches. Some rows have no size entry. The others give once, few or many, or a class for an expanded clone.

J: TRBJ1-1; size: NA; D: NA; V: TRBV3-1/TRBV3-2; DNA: TGTGCCAGCAGCCATGACGATTTAAGGCGGAAAGAAGCTTTCTTT; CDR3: CASSHDDLRRKEAFF
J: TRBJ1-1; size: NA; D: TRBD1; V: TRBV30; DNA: TGTGCCTGGAGTTCGGACAGGGAAGCTTTCTTT; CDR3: CAWSSDREAFF
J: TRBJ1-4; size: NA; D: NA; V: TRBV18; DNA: TGTGCCAGCTCACGTACTCTGGGGAGCGATGAAAAACTGTTTTTT; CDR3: CASSRTLGSDEKLFF
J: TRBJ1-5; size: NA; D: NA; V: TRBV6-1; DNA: TGTGCCAGCAGTGAGACCGGGACTCACAATCAGCCCCAGCATTTT; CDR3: CASSETGTHNQPQHF
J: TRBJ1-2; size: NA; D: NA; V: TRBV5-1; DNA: TGCGCCAGCAGCCCCGATGCGGGGACTTATGGCTACACCTTC; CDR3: CASSPDAGTYGYTF
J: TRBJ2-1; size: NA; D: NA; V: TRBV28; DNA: TGTGCCACCCTGCGCCGGGATGAGCAGTTCTTC; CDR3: CATLRRDEQFF
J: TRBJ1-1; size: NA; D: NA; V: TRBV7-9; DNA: TGTGCCAGCAGCTTAGCGCTGACAGGCCCAATGAAGGCTTTCTTT; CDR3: CASSLALTGPMKAFF
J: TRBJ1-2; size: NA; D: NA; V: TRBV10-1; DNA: TGCGCCAGCAGTGCCACAGGACCTATAGGCTACACCTTC; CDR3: CASSATGPIGYTF
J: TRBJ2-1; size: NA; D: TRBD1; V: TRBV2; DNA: TGTGCCAGCAGGGGACAGGCCAATGAGCAGTTCTTC; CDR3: CASRGQANEQFF
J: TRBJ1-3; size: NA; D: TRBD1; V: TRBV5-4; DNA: TGTGCCAGCAGCTCCGGGACAGGGAGAAGAGGAAACACCATATATTTT; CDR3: CASSSGTGRRGNTIYF
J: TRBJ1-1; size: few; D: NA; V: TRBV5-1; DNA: TGCGCCAGCAGCTTAAGCGCGAACACTGAAGCTTTCTTT; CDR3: CASSLSANTEAFF
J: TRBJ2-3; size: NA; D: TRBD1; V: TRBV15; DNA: TGTGCCACCCGGAACAGGGGGGATACGCAGTATTTT; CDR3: CATRNRGDTQYF
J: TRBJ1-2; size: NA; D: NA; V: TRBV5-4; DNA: TGTGCCAGCAGCCTAGGGGTACGGAACTATGGCTACACCTTC; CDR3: CASSLGVRNYGYTF
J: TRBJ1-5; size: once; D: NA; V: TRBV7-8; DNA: TGTGCCAGCAGCCCCCGCTGGGAGGTTTTGCCCCAGCATTTT; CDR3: CASSPRWEVLPQHF
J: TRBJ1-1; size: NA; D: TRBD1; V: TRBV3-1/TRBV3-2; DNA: TGTGCCAGCAGCCCCCGACAGGGCACTGAAGCTTTCTTT; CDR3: CASSPRQGTEAFF
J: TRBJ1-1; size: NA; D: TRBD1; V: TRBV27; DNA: TGTGCCAGCAGTTCCCGCCACAGGGGAACCATGGATGAAGCTTTCTTT; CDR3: CASSSRHRGTMDEAFF
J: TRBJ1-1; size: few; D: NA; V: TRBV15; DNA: TGTGCCACCAGCAGAGGTGGGGGGACCTGGAACACTGAAGCTTTCTTT; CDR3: CATSRGGGTWNTEAFF
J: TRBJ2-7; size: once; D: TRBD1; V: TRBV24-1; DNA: TGTGCCACCAGTGCGAAAGGGACAGGGTCCTACGAGCAGTACTTC; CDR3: CATSAKGTGSYEQYF
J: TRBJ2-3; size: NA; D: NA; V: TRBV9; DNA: TGTGCCAGCAGCGTAGGATGGGGACTCCCCCCGTACACAGATACGCAGTATTTT; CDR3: CASSVGWGLPPYTDTQYF
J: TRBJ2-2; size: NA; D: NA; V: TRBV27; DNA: TGTGCCAGCAGGGTACAAGGGGCCGGGGAGCTGTTTTTT; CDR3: CASRVQGAGELFF
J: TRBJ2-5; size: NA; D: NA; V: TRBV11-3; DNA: TGTGCCAGCAGCGGGGACAACAGGGAGACCCAGTACTTC; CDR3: CASSGDNRETQYF
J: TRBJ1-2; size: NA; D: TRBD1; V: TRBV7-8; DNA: TGTGCCAGCACCCTGGACAGGGACTATGGCTACACCTTC; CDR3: CASTLDRDYGYTF
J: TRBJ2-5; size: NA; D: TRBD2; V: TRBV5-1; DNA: TGCGCCAGCAGGCCCGGGACTAGCGGGGGGGCTCGGGAGACCCAGTACTTC; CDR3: CASRPGTSGGARETQYF
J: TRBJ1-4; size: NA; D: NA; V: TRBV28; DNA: TGTGCCAGCAGCAACGCCCTCACCAGATTTAATGAAAAACTGTTTTTT; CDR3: CASSNALTRFNEKLFF
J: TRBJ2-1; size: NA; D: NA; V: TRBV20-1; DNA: TGCAGTGCTTCAGGGGGGAATGAGCAGTTCTTC; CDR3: CSASGGNEQFF
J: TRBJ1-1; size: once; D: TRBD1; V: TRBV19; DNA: TGTGCCAGTAGTGTACAGGGGGCGGTCACTGAAGCTTTCTTT; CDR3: CASSVQGAVTEAFF
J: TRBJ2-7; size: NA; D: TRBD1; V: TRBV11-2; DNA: TGTGCCAGCAGCTTGGGGACAGCCTACGAGCAGTACTTC; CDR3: CASSLGTAYEQYF
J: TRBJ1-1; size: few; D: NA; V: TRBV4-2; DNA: TGTGCCAGCAGCCGAGGGGTGGCCAGGGGGAACACTGAAGCTTTCTTT; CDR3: CASSRGVARGNTEAFF
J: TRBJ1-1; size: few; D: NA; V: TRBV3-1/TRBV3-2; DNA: TGTGCCAGCAGCGATCCCCGGACTGAAGCTTTCTTT; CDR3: CASSDPRTEAFF
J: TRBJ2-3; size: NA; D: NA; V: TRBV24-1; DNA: TGTGCCACCAGCGGACCAGGGGATACGCAGTATTTT; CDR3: CATSGPGDTQYF
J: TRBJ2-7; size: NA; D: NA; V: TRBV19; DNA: TGTGCCAGTAGTCCGTGGGGCGGCGCGTCCTACGAGCAGTACTTC; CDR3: CASSPWGGASYEQYF
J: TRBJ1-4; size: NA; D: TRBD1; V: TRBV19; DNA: TGTGCCAGTAGTCCTGACAGGGCCCGGGAAAAACTGTTTTTT; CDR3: CASSPDRAREKLFF
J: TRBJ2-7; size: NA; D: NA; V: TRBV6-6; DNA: TGTGCCAGCAGTTACGGAGGGGAGTCCTACGAGCAGTACTTC; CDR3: CASSYGGESYEQYF
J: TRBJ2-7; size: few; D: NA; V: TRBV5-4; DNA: TGTGCCAGCAGCACGGAGGGCTTAAGCTCCTACGAGCAGTACTTC; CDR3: CASSTEGLSSYEQYF
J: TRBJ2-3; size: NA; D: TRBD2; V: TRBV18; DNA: TGTGCCAGCTCACCCAATAGACTAGCGGGCACAGATACGCAGTATTTT; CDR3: CASSPNRLAGTDTQYF
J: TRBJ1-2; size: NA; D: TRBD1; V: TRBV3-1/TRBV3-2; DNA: TGTGCCAGCAGCCCCCGGACAGGGGAGGGTGGCTACACCTTC; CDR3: CASSPRTGEGGYTF
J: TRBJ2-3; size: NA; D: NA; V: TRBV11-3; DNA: TGTGCCAGCAGCTTCGGCGGGGCCACCGGAGATACGCAGTATTTT; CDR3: CASSFGGATGDTQYF
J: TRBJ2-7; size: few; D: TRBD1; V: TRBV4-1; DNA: TGCGCCAGCAGCCACCCCACAGGGGCCTCCTACGAGCAGTACTTC; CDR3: CASSHPTGASYEQYF
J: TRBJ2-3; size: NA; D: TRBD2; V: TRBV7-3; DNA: TGTGCCAGCAGCGTATCTAGCGGGAGAACAGATACGCAGTATTTT; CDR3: CASSVSSGRTDTQYF
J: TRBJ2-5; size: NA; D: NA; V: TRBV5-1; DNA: TGCGCCAGCAGCTCCGGACAGATACAAGAGACCCAGTACTTC; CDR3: CASSSGQIQETQYF
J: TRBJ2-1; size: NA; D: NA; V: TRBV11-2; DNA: TGTGCCAGCAGAATAGAGGCGGATACCTACAATGAGCAGTTCTTC; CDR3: CASRIEADTYNEQFF
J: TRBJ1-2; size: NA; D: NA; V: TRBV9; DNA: TGTGCCAGCAGTAAAACGGGACTATGGGGCTACACCTTC; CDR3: CASSKTGLWGYTF
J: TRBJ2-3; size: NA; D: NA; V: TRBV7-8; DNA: TGTGCCAGCAGCCTGGGAGGTGGGGGCACAGATACGCAGTATTTT; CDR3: CASSLGGGGTDTQYF
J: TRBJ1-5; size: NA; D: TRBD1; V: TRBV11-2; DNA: TGTGCCAGCAGCAAACAGGGGAATCAGCCCCAGCATTTT; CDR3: CASSKQGNQPQHF
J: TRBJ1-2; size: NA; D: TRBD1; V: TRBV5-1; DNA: TGCGCCAGCAGCCCAGGGACAGGTCGGCTATTCTACACCTTC; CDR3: CASSPGTGRLFYTF
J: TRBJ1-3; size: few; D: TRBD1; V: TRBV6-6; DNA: TGTGCCAGCAGTCCGACAGGGGCGGCTAGGAATGGAAACACCATATATTTT; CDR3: CASSPTGAARNGNTIYF
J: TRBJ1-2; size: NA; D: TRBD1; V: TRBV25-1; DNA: TGTGCCAGCAGTGCGACAGGGGTCGGCCCCCGGGTTGGCTACACCTTC; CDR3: CASSATGVGPRVGYTF
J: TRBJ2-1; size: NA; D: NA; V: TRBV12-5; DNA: TGTGCTAGTGGTTGGCTAGGGGGTGAGCAGTTCTTC; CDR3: CASGWLGGEQFF
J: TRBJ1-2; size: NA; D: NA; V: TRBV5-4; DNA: TGTGCCAGCAGCCCCGGGGGGGCTAACTATGGCTACACCTTC; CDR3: CASSPGGANYGYTF
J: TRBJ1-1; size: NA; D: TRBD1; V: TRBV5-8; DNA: TGTGCCAGCAGCGGGGACAGGGGAAGGAACACTGAAGCTTTCTTT; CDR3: CASSGDRGRNTEAFF